The 25 T cell receptor beta chains given below trace back to one sample, sequenced in a study of cytomegalovirus exposure and HLA in healthy donors. Primers included in the PCR were 60 Vbeta and 13 Jbeta primers. Assay used: immunoSEQ multiplex PCR; TCRdb lists only in-frame clones, some missing. The data show over 75,000 clones, around 77% seen once. The sample taken for sequencing was PBMCs. These receptors were collected from a man aged 50 to 59 in good health and CMV-seropositive.

DNA of the CDR3: TGCAGCGTTGATCAACACACGGGCTATGGCTACACCTTC. It codes for CSVDQHTGYGYTF. This chain uses TRBV29-1 with TRBJ1-2; D call uncertain. The CDR3 length is 13 residues. Per germline, CDR1 SQVTM and CDR2 ANQGSEA. V was clipped by 3 bases and J by 4 bases, with 12 bases between them.

This clone occurred a few times. CDR3 amino acids: CSVVGGAGTGELFF. The CDR3 coding sequence is TGCAGCGTTGTCGGGGGGGCGGGCACCGGGGAGCTGTTTTTT. The chain is built from TRBV29-1 and TRBJ2-2; TRBD2 agrees at 8 bases. Germline V gene lookup returns CDR1 SQVTM and CDR2 ANQGSEA. The CDR3 is 14 residues long. The V gene end was trimmed by 4 bases and the J gene end by 4 bases; junction bases not matched to a gene: 5.

The V call is TRBV7-2, the J call TRBJ1-6; D is undetermined. CDR3 length equals 17 residues. CDR1 is SGHTA, CDR2 FQGNSA, per germline. The V and J ends lost 0 bases and 0 bases respectively, with 9 bases between them. CDR3 protein: CASSLATGSSYNSPLHF. As DNA, the CDR3 is TGTGCCAGCAGCTTAGCGACCGGGAGCTCCTATAATTCACCCCTCCACTTT.

V usage is TRBV5-1 and J usage is TRBJ2-7; 7 positions agree with TRBD1. CDR1 is SGHRS, CDR2 YFSETQ, per germline. This CDR3 has 15 amino acids. Losses at the gene ends were 4 bases for V and 7 bases for J; bases not matched to a gene: 14. CDR3 region: CASSKGQPNTGEQYF. The DNA for the CDR3 is TGCGCCAGCAGCAAGGGACAGCCTAATACGGGGGAGCAGTACTTC. The full variable domain, in which reference TRBV5-1 and TRBJ2-7 provide the parts outside the CDR3, is KAGVTQTPRYLIKTRGQQVTLSCSPISGHRSVSWYQQTPGQGLQFLFEYFSETQRNKGNFPGRFSGRQFSNSRSEMNVSTLELGDSALYLCASSKGQPNTGEQYFGPGTRLTVT.

The chain couples TRBV15 to TRBJ2-1, with D maybe TRBD2 (6 bases). The length of the CDR3 is 17 residues. Germline V gene sequence: CDR1 LNHNV, CDR2 YYDKDF (reference sequence). V dropped 3 bases and J dropped 4 bases, with 19 bases sitting between them. The CDR3 is CATSRGGRAASYNEQFF. CDR3 in DNA: TGTGCCACCAGCAGGGGGGGTAGGGCAGCGTCATACAATGAGCAGTTCTTC. Full variable domain (remainder filled in from reference TRBV15 and TRBJ2-1): DAMVIQNPRYQVTQFGKPVTLSCSQTLNHNVMYWYQQKSSQAPKLLFHYYDKDFNNEADTPDNFQSRRPNTSFCFLDIRSPGLGDTAMYLCATSRGGRAASYNEQFFGPGTRLTVL.

The chain is built from TRBV27 and TRBJ2-7; 8 nucleotides agree with TRBD2. There are 16 residues in the CDR3. The trim removed 6 bases at V and 4 bases at J, leaving 14 bases unmatched. Germline V gene data show CDR1 as MNHEY and CDR2 as SMNVEV (reference sequence). CDR3 residues: CASSSSGRGRNYEQYF. CDR3 nucleotides: TGTGCCAGCAGCTCCTCCGGGAGGGGTAGGAATTACGAGCAGTACTTC.

CDR3: CASSRQVSGAGELFF. The CDR3 DNA is TGCGCCAGCAGCCGACAAGTTAGCGGGGCCGGGGAGCTGTTTTTT. J is TRBJ2-2 and V is TRBV5-1; TRBD2 matches 8 bases. Germline CDR1 reads SGHRS; CDR2 reads YFSETQ. This CDR3 spans 15 amino acids. V lost 4 bases to trimming and J lost 6 bases; unmatched junction nucleotides: 8.

The chain combines TRBV27 with TRBJ2-7, with D perhaps TRBD1 (6 bases). Germline CDR1 and CDR2: MNHEY and SMNVEV (reference sequence). V lost 2 bases to trimming and J lost 0 bases, with 14 bases between them. This CDR3 contains 16 residues. The CDR3 is CASSLSGGGFSYEQYF. The CDR3 DNA follows: TGTGCCAGCAGTTTAAGTGGGGGCGGATTCTCCTACGAGCAGTACTTC.

This chain uses TRBV7-2 with TRBJ1-5; TRBD1 matches at 7 bases. Per germline, CDR1 SGHTA and CDR2 FQGNSA. The CDR3 length is 17 residues. The ends lost 5 bases at V and 0 bases at J; junction bases unmatched: 10. CDR3 sequence (DNA): TGTGCCAGCAGCAGTGACAGGGCCGATTATAGCAATCAGCCCCAGCATTTT. Amino acid sequence: CASSSDRADYSNQPQHF.

This clone has just one count. V gene TRBV7-2 combines with J gene TRBJ2-5, with a possible D match to TRBD2 (7 bases). Looked up from germline, CDR1 is SGHTA and CDR2 is FQGNSA. This CDR3 has 12 amino acids. V lost 5 bases and J 5 bases, leaving 9 bases between the germline ends. This chain's CDR3 is CASSGGAETQYF. The CDR3 region has the DNA TGTGCCAGCAGCGGGGGGGCGGAGACCCAGTACTTC. The full variable domain, with the rest looked up from reference TRBV7-2 and TRBJ2-5, is GAGVSQSPSNKVTEKGKDVELRCDPISGHTALYWYRQSLGQGLEFLIYFQGNSAPDKSGLPSDRFSAERTGGSVSTLTIQRTQQEDSAVYLCASSGGAETQYFGPGTRLLVL.

Concerning this clone: The sample has other DNA sequences that encode this CDR3 too. V is TRBV15 and J is TRBJ1-4, with a possible D match to TRBD1 (6 bases). The CDR3 is 15 amino acids. Trimming removed 0 bases at V and 1 base at J, with 6 bases between. The germline V gene encodes CDR1 LNHNV and CDR2 YYDKDF (reference sequence). The CDR3 DNA is TGTGCCACCAGCAGAGACAGGGGAACTAATGAAAAACTGTTTTTT. It translates to CATSRDRGTNEKLFF.

This rearrangement joins TRBV7-2 to TRBJ1-3; D is unresolved. The germline gives CDR1 SGHTA, CDR2 FQGNSA. V dropped 1 base and J dropped 0 bases, with 7 bases sitting between them. The CDR3 sequence is 15 residues long. The CDR3 region is CASSLDLSSGNTIYF. The CDR3 bases are TGTGCCAGCAGCTTAGATCTCAGCTCTGGAAACACCATATATTTT.

The chain combines TRBV11-2 with TRBJ2-1, with 7 bases identical to TRBD2. This CDR3 region has 17 residues. Per the germline V gene, CDR1 is SGHAT and CDR2 is FQNNGV. V shed 1 base, J shed 1 base, and the junction held 7 bases outside the gene matches. The CDR3 nucleotides read TGTGCCAGCAGCTTAGTCTTAGCGGGTGGTTCCTACAATGAGCAGTTCTTC. It translates to CASSLVLAGGSYNEQFF.

As regards this clone: The junction and the germline gene differ at one end; a read error may be behind it. The chain is built from TRBV6-1 and TRBJ1-5; no definite D call. The CDR3 sequence is 15 residues long. Germline CDR1 reads MNHNS; CDR2 reads SASEGT. The CDR3 region has the DNA TGTGCCAGCAGTCCGAATGGGGAGTTAAATCAGCCCCAGAATTTT. This sequence encodes CASSPNGELNQPQNF.

The chain employs TRBV7-2 and TRBJ1-2; TRBD1 is a possible D gene (6 bases). CDR1 is SGHTA, CDR2 FQGNSA, per germline. The CDR3 covers 15 residues. V lost 1 base to trimming and J lost 2 bases, with 11 bases between them. The CDR3 loop reads CASSLGGQGNYGYTF. CDR3 in DNA: TGTGCCAGCAGCTTAGGGGGGCAGGGCAACTATGGCTACACCTTC.

The chain is built from TRBV5-6 and TRBJ1-2; TRBD1 is a possible D gene (6 bases). The CDR3 is made up of 13 amino acids. The V end lost 2 bases, the J end lost 9 bases, and 14 bases lay between the germline ends. Germline-derived CDR1 and CDR2 are SGHDT and YYEEEE. The CDR3: CASSFRQEIRYTF. DNA for the CDR3: TGTGCCAGCAGCTTCCGACAGGAGATTCGCTACACCTTC. Looking up the rest from reference TRBV5-6 and TRBJ1-2 gives the full variable domain: DAGVTQSPTHLIKTRGQQVTLRCSPKSGHDTVSWYQQALGQGPQFIFQYYEEEERQRGNFPDRFSGHQFPNYSSELNVNALLLGDSALYLCASSFRQEIRYTFGSGTRLTVV.

The gene calls are TRBV29-1 and TRBJ1-4; possibly TRBD1 for D (6 bases). The CDR3 contains 13 residues. Germline lookup yields CDR1 SQVTM and CDR2 ANQGSEA. The V end lost 7 bases, the J end lost 4 bases, and 13 bases lay between the germline ends. The CDR3 DNA is TGCAGCGGTGGACAGAGCCTTAATGAAAAACTGTTTTTT. Translating it yields CSGGQSLNEKLFF.

This clone was observed a few times. Other DNA sequences of this sample code for an identical CDR3. The V and J genes are TRBV9 and TRBJ1-2; D may be TRBD1 (6 bases). Germline-derived CDR1 and CDR2 are SGDLS and YYNGEE. V was clipped by 0 bases and J by 6 bases, with 9 bases between them. The CDR3 totals 13 residues. The CDR3 region is CASSVEQGNGYTF. The CDR3 DNA sequence: TGTGCCAGCAGCGTAGAACAGGGAAATGGCTACACCTTC.

V and J are TRBV6-5 and TRBJ1-2, with 10 bases fitting TRBD1. The junction had 6 bases not matched to a gene; V was cut back by 0 bases and J by 5 bases. This CDR3 contains 16 residues. Germline CDR1 MNHEY, CDR2 SVGAGI. The CDR3 DNA is TGTGCCAGCAGTTACTCGAAGGGGACAGGGGAATATGGCTACACCTTC. Translation gives CASSYSKGTGEYGYTF.

The chain couples TRBV19 to TRBJ1-1; TRBD1 matches at 8 bases. V dropped 10 bases and J dropped 4; count of bases not matched to a gene: 5. The V gene's germline CDR1 is LNHDA and CDR2 SQIVND (reference sequence). The CDR3 sequence is 12 residues long. The CDR3 here is CATRQGSTEAFF. The DNA for the CDR3 is TGTGCCACCAGACAGGGGAGCACTGAAGCTTTCTTT. The variable domain in full, with the rest retrieved from reference TRBV19 and TRBJ1-1, is DGGITQSPKYLFRKEGQNVTLSCEQNLNHDAMYWYRQDPGQGLRLIYYSQIVNDFQKGDIAEGYSVSREKKESFPLTVTSAQKNPTAFYLCATRQGSTEAFFGQGTRLTVV.

This chain joins TRBV30 and TRBJ1-5, with TRBD1 identical over 7 bases. Germline CDR1 reads GTSNPN; CDR2 reads SVGIG (reference sequence). CDR3 length equals 17 residues. After removal of 1 base from V and 0 bases from J, the junction contained 9 bases not matched to a gene. The CDR3: CAWSAARDSYSNQPQHF. DNA of the CDR3: TGTGCCTGGAGTGCGGCCCGGGACAGTTATAGCAATCAGCCCCAGCATTTT.

As regards this clone: A junction boundary mismatches the germline segment, possibly from a read error. This chain connects TRBV7-9 to TRBJ1-6; 10 bases fit TRBD1. The germline V gene encodes CDR1 SEHNR and CDR2 FQNEAQ (reference sequence). CDR3 size: 18 residues. The CDR3: CASSWDRGSESYNSPLNF. CDR3 DNA sequence: TGTGCCAGCAGTTGGGACAGGGGTTCCGAGTCCTATAATTCACCCCTCAACTTT.

The chain has TRBV30 and TRBJ1-1, with a possible D match to TRBD1 (6 bases). V was trimmed by 2 bases and J by 1 base, leaving 8 bases between them. This CDR3 has 13 amino acids. The V gene's germline CDR1 is GTSNPN and CDR2 SVGIG (reference sequence). The CDR3 reads CAWSQTGNTEAFF. The CDR3 region has the DNA TGTGCCTGGAGTCAGACAGGGAACACTGAAGCTTTCTTT.

The V call is TRBV7-9, the J call TRBJ2-1; 13 nucleotides match TRBD2. Germline V lookup: CDR1 SEHNR, CDR2 FQNEAQ (reference sequence). The junction had 10 bases not matched to a gene; V was cut back by 2 bases and J by 3 bases. The CDR3 runs 19 residues. CDR3 sequence reads: CASSLTGLAGDIYYNEQFF. CDR3 nucleotide sequence: TGTGCCAGCAGCTTAACCGGACTAGCGGGGGATATATACTACAATGAGCAGTTCTTC.

Only one count was recorded for this clone. The rearrangement links TRBV7-2 to TRBJ2-5; D is perhaps TRBD1 (6 bases). V was pared by 3 bases and J by 5 bases, with 13 bases between. From germline, CDR1 is SGHTA and CDR2 FQGNSA. The CDR3 covers 14 residues. DNA for the CDR3: TGTGCCAGCAGCTTGGGGGCGGTGGGGGAGACCCAGTACTTC. Its protein product is CASSLGAVGETQYF.